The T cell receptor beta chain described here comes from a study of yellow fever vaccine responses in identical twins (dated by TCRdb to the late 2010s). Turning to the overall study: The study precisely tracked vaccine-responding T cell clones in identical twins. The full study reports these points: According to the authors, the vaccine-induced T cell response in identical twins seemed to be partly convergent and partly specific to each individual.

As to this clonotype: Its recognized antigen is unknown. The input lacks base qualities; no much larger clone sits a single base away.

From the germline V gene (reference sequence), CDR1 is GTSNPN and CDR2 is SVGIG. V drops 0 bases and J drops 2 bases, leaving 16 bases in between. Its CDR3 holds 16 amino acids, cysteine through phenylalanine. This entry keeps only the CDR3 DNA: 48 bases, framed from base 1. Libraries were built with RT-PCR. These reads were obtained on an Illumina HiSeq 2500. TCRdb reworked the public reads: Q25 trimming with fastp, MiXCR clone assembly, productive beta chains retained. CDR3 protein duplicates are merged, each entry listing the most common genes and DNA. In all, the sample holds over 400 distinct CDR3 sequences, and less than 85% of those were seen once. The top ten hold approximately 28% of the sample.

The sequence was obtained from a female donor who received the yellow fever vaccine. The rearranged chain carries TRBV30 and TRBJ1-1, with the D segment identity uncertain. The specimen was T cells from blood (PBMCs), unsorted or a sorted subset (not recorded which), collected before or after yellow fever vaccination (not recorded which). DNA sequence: TGTGCCTGGAGTGTACTGGGTCCGACGGGTAACACTGAAGCTTTCTTT. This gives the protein CAWSVLGPTGNTEAFF.